The 24 T cell receptor beta chains below come from one sample, sequenced in a study of monozygotic twins with inflammatory bowel disease. With the 5' RACE reads reprocessed, TCRdb shows one record per CDR3 protein and no DNA. This sample contains some 400,000 distinct CDR3 sequences. Sequences were obtained from blood. These receptor sequences come from a human donor with ulcerative colitis or Crohn's disease, or a healthy co-twin of an affected twin (not recorded which).

This rearrangement joins TRBV7-9 to TRBJ2-1; TCRdb proposes TRBD2, but this gene call is untestable without DNA. The CDR3 contains 13 residues. Germline V gene sequence: CDR1 SEHNR, CDR2 FQNEAQ (reference sequence). This CDR3 is CASSSWEYNEQFF.

The CDR3 is CASSLWTVYNEQFF. The chain combines TRBV23-1 with TRBJ2-1; TCRdb returns TRBD1, unconfirmable since there is no DNA. TRBV23-1 is an ORF, with its function uncertain. The CDR3 contains 14 residues.

The rearrangement uses TRBV20-1 and TRBJ2-5. CDR3 length: 16 amino acids. Germline V lookup: CDR1 DFQATT, CDR2 SNEGSKA (reference sequence). CDR3 sequence: CSARPFASLYQETQYF.

This chain uses TRBV2 with TRBJ2-5. This CDR3 comprises 14 residues. CDR1 is SNHLY, CDR2 FYNNEI, per germline. The CDR3 protein is CASTGVLAEETQYF.

The CDR3 sequence: CATSDLPVAGYGRTEAFF. The V and J genes are TRBV24-1 and TRBJ1-1; the TRBD1 assignment by TCRdb is unverifiable without DNA. Germline V CDR1 and CDR2: KGHDR, SFDVKD. This CDR3 contains 18 residues.

The V gene is TRBV7-2, the J gene TRBJ2-1; TCRdb indicates TRBD1, and absent DNA this call remains unverified. CDR1 is SGHTA and CDR2 is FQGNSA in the germline V gene. CDR3 length: 13 residues. This CDR3 is CASSLAGTLEQFF.

The chain links TRBV28 to TRBJ2-1; TCRdb picks TRBD2, but there is no DNA to check that call. The germline CDR1 and CDR2 sequences are MDHEN and SYDVKM. The CDR3 consists of 16 residues. The CDR3 is CASSRGTGRGYNEQFF.

V and J are TRBV7-2 and TRBJ1-2; TCRdb's assignment of TRBD1 cannot be checked, as there is no DNA. Germline CDR1 SGHTA, CDR2 FQGNSA. The CDR3 length is 15 residues. CDR3 sequence: CASSLAPGAVNGYTF.

J is TRBJ2-2 and V is TRBV7-2. This CDR3 has 13 amino acids. Germline loops: CDR1 SGHTA, CDR2 FQGNSA. CDR3 sequence: CASSRLGRGELFF. The whole variable domain, remainder taken from reference TRBV7-2 and TRBJ2-2, is GAGVSQSPSNKVTEKGKDVELRCDPISGHTALYWYRQSLGQGLEFLIYFQGNSAPDKSGLPSDRFSAERTGGSVSTLTIQRTQQEDSAVYLCASSRLGRGELFFGEGSRLTVL.

This chain uses TRBV7-2 with TRBJ2-2. In germline, CDR1 is SGHTA, CDR2 FQGNSA. This CDR3 contains 16 residues. CDR3: CASSFPAVANTGELFF.

The chain combines TRBV2 with TRBJ1-2; TCRdb's assignment of TRBD1 cannot be checked, as there is no DNA. The germline gives CDR1 SNHLY, CDR2 FYNNEI. The CDR3 has 14 residues. This chain's CDR3 is CASRGTVEVYGYTF. The full variable domain, with the rest looked up from reference TRBV2 and TRBJ1-2, is EPEVTQTPSHQVTQMGQEVILRCVPISNHLYFYWYRQILGQKVEFLVSFYNNEISEKSEIFDDQFSVERPDGSNFTLKIRSTKLEDSAMYFCASRGTVEVYGYTFGSGTRLTVV.

This rearrangement joins TRBV7-2 to TRBJ2-5; without DNA, the TCRdb call of TRBD2 cannot be checked. Germline lookup yields CDR1 SGHTA and CDR2 FQGNSA. The CDR3 loop spans 16 amino acids. CDR3 sequence reads: CASSLEGLAGQETQYF.

The V gene is TRBV7-2, the J gene TRBJ2-6; TCRdb proposes TRBD1, but this gene call is untestable without DNA. Germline lookup yields CDR1 SGHTA and CDR2 FQGNSA. This CDR3 is 17 amino acids long. The CDR3 region is CASSSQDRSPGANVLTF. The entire variable domain, with the rest obtained from reference TRBV7-2 and TRBJ2-6, is as follows: GAGVSQSPSNKVTEKGKDVELRCDPISGHTALYWYRQSLGQGLEFLIYFQGNSAPDKSGLPSDRFSAERTGGSVSTLTIQRTQQEDSAVYLCASSSQDRSPGANVLTFGAGSRLTVL.

J is TRBJ2-1 and V is TRBV28; the D call from TCRdb, TRBD2, cannot be confirmed without DNA. This CDR3 comprises 16 residues. Germline V gene lookup returns CDR1 MDHEN and CDR2 SYDVKM. This CDR3 reads CASTKRGTSDYNEQFF.

V gene TRBV30 combines with J gene TRBJ2-3. The germline CDR1 and CDR2 sequences are GTSNPN and SVGIG (reference sequence). The CDR3 is made up of 14 amino acids. The chain's CDR3 is CAWSVSRHTDTQYF.

This chain joins TRBV30 and TRBJ2-1; TCRdb's D gene call, TRBD2, goes unchecked for lack of DNA. Germline loops: CDR1 GTSNPN, CDR2 SVGIG (reference sequence). The CDR3 is 13 amino acids. CDR3 loop: CAWNTEPGGEQFF.

The V call is TRBV6-5, the J call TRBJ1-6; absent DNA, TCRdb's TRBD1 call cannot be checked. Germline V lookup: CDR1 MNHEY, CDR2 SVGAGI. This CDR3 has 14 amino acids. This CDR3 is CASSWGTGLGRLHF.

The rearrangement links TRBV6-5 to TRBJ2-3; absent DNA, TCRdb's TRBD1 call cannot be checked. The V gene's germline CDR1 is MNHEY and CDR2 SVGAGI. CDR3 length: 15 amino acids. The CDR3 loop reads CASSYLQGNTDTQYF.

The rearrangement links TRBV7-2 to TRBJ2-7; there is no DNA to check the TCRdb D call of TRBD2. The germline V gene encodes CDR1 SGHTA and CDR2 FQGNSA. This CDR3 comprises 14 residues. The CDR3 here is CASTLRLAGGMTYF.

The rearrangement links TRBV11-2 to TRBJ2-7; TCRdb calls TRBD1, which cannot be checked without DNA. The CDR3 consists of 14 residues. Germline CDR1 reads SGHAT; CDR2 reads FQNNGV. CDR3: CASSKEVGHYEQYF.

The chain has TRBV4-3 and TRBJ1-2; TCRdb selects TRBD1, and the lack of DNA leaves this call unchecked. CDR1 and CDR2 (germline): LGHNA, YSLEER. This CDR3 is 16 amino acids long. CDR3 protein: CASSQGTDKPNYGYTF.

The chain is built from TRBV12-3 or TRBV12-4 and TRBJ2-5. The CDR3 is 13 residues long. CDR3 loop: CASSPGFRETQYF.

The V call is TRBV5-1, the J call TRBJ1-1. Germline V gene lookup returns CDR1 SGHRS and CDR2 YFSETQ. CDR3 length: 16 amino acids. CDR3 protein: CASSFQQGPYDTEAFF.

The chain is built from TRBV7-3 and TRBJ1-1. Germline values: CDR1 SGHTA, CDR2 FQGTGA. The CDR3 length is 14 residues. CDR3 sequence: CASSHDPVGTEAFF.